This T cell receptor beta chain was observed in a study of blood T cell repertoires in COVID-19. For the study at large: Nucleic acid was either cDNA or gDNA, and it came from T cells, B-cell-depleted T cells, or PBMCs.

Generated by immunoSEQ multiplex PCR, the TCRdb table keeps only in-frame clones and is missing some. The sample consists of about 71,000 clones, approximately 85% of them appearing once. The sequence came from an elderly man with acute or convalescent COVID-19. Sequences were obtained from peripheral blood.

In DNA, the CDR3 is TGTGCCAGCAGCCCCCGGGACAGGGACGGCTACACCTTC. Its protein is CASSPRDRDGYTF. The rearrangement links TRBV3-1 (or the pseudogene TRBV3-2) to TRBJ1-2; 9 bases fit TRBD1. Germline values: CDR1 LGHDT, CDR2 YNNKEL (reference sequence). CDR3 length: 13 amino acids. The junction had 5 bases not matched to a gene; V was cut back by 4 bases and J by 8 bases.